The 13 T cell receptor beta chains below were found in one sample sequenced in a study of blood T cell repertoires in COVID-19 (dated by TCRdb to 2020 to 2021). The library came from the immunoSEQ multiplex PCR assay. TCRdb retrieved this table from immuneACCESS and kept in-frame rearrangements only. Not all clones are present; in checked studies, unresolved V genes account for under half, and no reason is known for the remainder. Across this sample there are about 40,000 clones, with roughly 80% seen only once. The ten largest account for 2.6% of the sample. The sequenced sample consisted of peripheral blood. Receptors were obtained from a woman aged 55-70 years with acute or convalescent COVID-19.

The chain joins TRBV4-1 to TRBJ1-3; no firm D call. The CDR3 consists of 16 residues. V lost 0 bases and J 0 bases, leaving 9 bases between the germline ends. The germline V gene has CDR1 MGHRA and CDR2 YSYEKL. CDR3 in amino acids: CASSQEWQFSGNTIYF. In DNA form, the CDR3 reads TGCGCCAGCAGCCAAGAGTGGCAGTTCTCTGGAAACACCATATATTTT.

The CDR3: CATSDSGQARRYEQYF. The CDR3 nucleotides read TGTGCCACCAGTGATTCCGGACAGGCCAGGCGCTACGAGCAGTACTTC. V gene TRBV24-1 combines with J gene TRBJ2-7, with 7 nucleotides matching TRBD1. Germline assignment: CDR1 KGHDR and CDR2 SFDVKD. The CDR3 is 16 residues long. The ends lost 2 bases at V and 3 bases at J; junction bases unmatched: 9.

The chain joins TRBV20-1 to TRBJ1-6; TRBD1 is a possible D gene (5 bases). Germline assignment: CDR1 DFQATT and CDR2 SNEGSKA (reference sequence). This CDR3 spans 17 amino acids. Trimming took 3 bases from V and 3 from J, leaving 18 bases between them. The CDR3 region has the DNA TGCAGTGCTAGTATAAGGGGTGAGGCGTTCTATAATTCACCCCTCCACTTT. Translating gives CSASIRGEAFYNSPLHF.

The chain joins TRBV14 to TRBJ2-1; 11 bases line up with TRBD2. The germline V gene encodes CDR1 SGHDN and CDR2 FVKESK. There are 17 residues in the CDR3. V gave up 0 bases and J gave up 4 bases; unmatched junction bases: 5. The CDR3 DNA is TGTGCCAGCAGCCAAGAAGTCCGACTAGCGGGGTACAATGAGCAGTTCTTC. Residues: CASSQEVRLAGYNEQFF. Full variable domain (rest looked up from reference TRBV14 and TRBJ2-1): EAGVTQFPSHSVIEKGQTVTLRCDPISGHDNLYWYRRVMGKEIKFLLHFVKESKQDESGMPNNRFLAERTGGTYSTLKVQPAELEDSGVYFCASSQEVRLAGYNEQFFGPGTRLTVL.

J is TRBJ2-1 and V is TRBV2, with 9 bases aligning to TRBD2. Losses at the gene ends were 7 bases for V and 2 bases for J; bases not matched to a gene: 6. Looked up from germline, CDR1 is SNHLY and CDR2 is FYNNEI. The CDR3 contains 15 residues. The CDR3 region has the DNA TGTGCCAGCACTGCTGCGGGAGGGCCCTACAATGAGCAGTTCTTC. Amino acids: CASTAAGGPYNEQFF.

This clone was seen just once. This chain connects TRBV10-3 to TRBJ2-7; TRBD1 might be the D (6 bases). The length of the CDR3 is 14 residues. Germline V gene sequence: CDR1 ENHRY, CDR2 SYGVKD. Trimming took 4 bases from V and 2 from J, leaving 12 bases between them. The CDR3 DNA follows: TGTGCCATCAGTGTTGGACAGAGCCCCTACGAGCAGTACTTC. Translated, it gives CAISVGQSPYEQYF.

The V gene is TRBV19, the J gene TRBJ1-1; 8 bases are shared with TRBD1. The V and J ends lost 6 bases and 1 base, in that order; junction bases with no gene match: 7. The length of the CDR3 is 15 residues. CDR1 and CDR2 (germline): LNHDA, SQIVND (reference sequence). CDR3 region: CASRTIQGGNTEAFF. The CDR3 nucleotides are TGTGCCAGTAGGACAATACAGGGGGGGAACACTGAAGCTTTCTTT.

The chain recombines TRBV6-1 with TRBJ1-1; 7 bases fit TRBD1. CDR1 is MNHNS and CDR2 is SASEGT in the germline V gene. V was clipped by 6 bases and J by 1 base; unmatched bases: 11. CDR3 size: 16 residues. CDR3 sequence reads: CASSETYHRGNTEAFF. The CDR3 region has the DNA TGTGCCAGCAGCGAAACTTACCACAGGGGGAACACTGAAGCTTTCTTT.

This clone has only one observation. The V and J genes are TRBV7-9 and TRBJ2-2; no definite D call. Between the trimmed V and J ends, which lost 6 bases and 2 bases, there was a span of 13 bases. Germline CDR1 and CDR2: SEHNR and FQNEAQ (reference sequence). The CDR3 has 15 residues. In nucleotides, the CDR3 is TGTGCCAGCAGGCCCGCAGGTCGAAACACCGGGGAGCTGTTTTTT. This encodes CASRPAGRNTGELFF.

The genes are TRBV15 and TRBJ2-7, with D possibly matching TRBD2 (6 bases). Trimming removed 0 bases at V and 2 bases at J, with 8 bases between. Germline V gene sequence: CDR1 LNHNV, CDR2 YYDKDF (reference sequence). The CDR3 is 14 amino acids. In nucleotides, the CDR3 is TGTGCCACCAGCAGAGAGGAGGGCACCTACGAGCAGTACTTC. Translated, it gives CATSREEGTYEQYF.

The genes are TRBV5-4 and TRBJ2-5; TRBD1 aligns across 9 bases. The CDR3 is 16 amino acids. J lost 2 bases, V lost 4 bases, and 9 bases had no gene match. CDR1 SGHNT and CDR2 YYREEE come from the germline V gene (reference sequence). The CDR3 protein is CASSGLGTGKQETQYF. Written as DNA, the CDR3 is TGTGCCAGCAGCGGACTCGGGACAGGGAAACAAGAGACCCAGTACTTC.

The count of this clone is one. The chain employs TRBV30 and TRBJ2-3; TRBD1 agrees at 9 bases. This CDR3 comprises 13 residues. Per germline, CDR1 GTSNPN and CDR2 SVGIG (reference sequence). The V segment lost 7 bases and the J segment 4 bases; nucleotides outside the gene matches: 6. CDR3 sequence (DNA): TGTGCCTATTGGGACAGGGCGGCAGATACGCAGTATTTT. It is translated as CAYWDRAADTQYF.

The chain is built from TRBV7-9 and TRBJ1-1; 9 bases are shared with TRBD1. The V segment lost 6 bases and the J segment 1 base; nucleotides outside the gene matches: 6. Per the germline V gene, CDR1 is SEHNR and CDR2 is FQNEAQ (reference sequence). The CDR3 totals 15 residues. The CDR3 bases are TGTGCCAGCAGACATGGGACAGGGACGAACACTGAAGCTTTCTTT. This translates into CASRHGTGTNTEAFF.